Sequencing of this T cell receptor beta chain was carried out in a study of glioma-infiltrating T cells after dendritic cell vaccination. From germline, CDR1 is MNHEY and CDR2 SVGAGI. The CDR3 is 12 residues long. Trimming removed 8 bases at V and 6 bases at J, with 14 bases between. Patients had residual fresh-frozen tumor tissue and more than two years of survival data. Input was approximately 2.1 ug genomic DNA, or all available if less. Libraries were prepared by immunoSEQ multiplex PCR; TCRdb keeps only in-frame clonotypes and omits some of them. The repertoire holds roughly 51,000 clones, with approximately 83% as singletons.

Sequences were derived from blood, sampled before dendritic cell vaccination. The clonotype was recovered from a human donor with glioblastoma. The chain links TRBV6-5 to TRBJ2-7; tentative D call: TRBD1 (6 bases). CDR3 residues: CASPSGTIEQYF. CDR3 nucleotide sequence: TGTGCCAGCCCCTCTGGGACAATCGAGCAGTACTTC.